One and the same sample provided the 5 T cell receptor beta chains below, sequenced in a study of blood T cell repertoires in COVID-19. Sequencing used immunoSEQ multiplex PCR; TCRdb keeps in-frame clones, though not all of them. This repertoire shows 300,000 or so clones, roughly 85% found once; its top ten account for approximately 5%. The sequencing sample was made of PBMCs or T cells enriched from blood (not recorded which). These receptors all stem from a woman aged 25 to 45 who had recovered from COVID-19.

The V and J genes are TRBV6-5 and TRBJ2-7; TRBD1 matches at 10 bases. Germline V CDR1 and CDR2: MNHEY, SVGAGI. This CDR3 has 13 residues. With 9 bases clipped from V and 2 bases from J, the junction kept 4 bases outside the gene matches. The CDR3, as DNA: TGTGCCAGAAGACAGGGGGCCACCTACGAGCAGTACTTC. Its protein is CARRQGATYEQYF.

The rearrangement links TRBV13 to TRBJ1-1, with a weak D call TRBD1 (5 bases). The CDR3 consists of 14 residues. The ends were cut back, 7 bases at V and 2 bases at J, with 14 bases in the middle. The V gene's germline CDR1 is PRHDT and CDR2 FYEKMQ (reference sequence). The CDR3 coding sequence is TGTGCCAGCACCTGGGGCCCAGGCAACACTGAAGCTTTCTTT. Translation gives CASTWGPGNTEAFF.

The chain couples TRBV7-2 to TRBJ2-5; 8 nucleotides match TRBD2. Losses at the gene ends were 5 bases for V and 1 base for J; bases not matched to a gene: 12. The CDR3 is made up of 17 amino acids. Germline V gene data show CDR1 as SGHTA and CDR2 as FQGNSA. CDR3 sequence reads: CASSPMWLAGVQETQYF. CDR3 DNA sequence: TGTGCCAGCAGCCCAATGTGGCTAGCGGGCGTCCAAGAGACCCAGTACTTC. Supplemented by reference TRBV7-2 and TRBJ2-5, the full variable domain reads GAGVSQSPSNKVTEKGKDVELRCDPISGHTALYWYRQSLGQGLEFLIYFQGNSAPDKSGLPSDRFSAERTGGSVSTLTIQRTQQEDSAVYLCASSPMWLAGVQETQYFGPGTRLLVL.

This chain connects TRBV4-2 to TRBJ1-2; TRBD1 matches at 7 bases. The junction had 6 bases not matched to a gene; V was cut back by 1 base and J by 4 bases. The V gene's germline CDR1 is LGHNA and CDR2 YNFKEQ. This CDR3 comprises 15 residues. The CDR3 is CASSQVEGASYGYTF. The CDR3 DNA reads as TGTGCCAGCAGCCAAGTAGAGGGGGCCTCCTATGGCTACACCTTC.

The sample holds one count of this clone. In nucleotides, the CDR3 is TGTGCCAGTAGCCGGCAGGGGAACACTGAAGCTTTCTTT. The encoded protein is CASSRQGNTEAFF. J is TRBJ1-1 and V is TRBV19, with D possibly matching TRBD1 (5 bases). Germline CDR1 reads LNHDA; CDR2 reads SQIVND (reference sequence). V gave up 6 bases and J gave up 1 base, with 9 bases separating them. The CDR3 has 13 amino acids.